This T cell receptor (beta chain) was obtained from a study of blood T cell repertoires in COVID-19. V lost 2 bases and J 7 bases, leaving 11 bases between the germline ends. Germline V lookup: CDR1 LNHDA, CDR2 SQIVND (reference sequence). The CDR3 consists of 13 residues. The method was immunoSEQ multiplex PCR; TCRdb's version includes in-frame clones alone and lacks a portion of them. There are tens of thousands of clones in the sample; around 81% occur only once, and 25% to 30% lies in the top ten. Sequenced sample: peripheral blood. V gene TRBV19 combines with J gene TRBJ1-1; D is perhaps TRBD1 (5 bases). This receptor was obtained from a human donor in a cohort sampled during active COVID-19. The CDR3 bases are TGTGCCAGTAGTATACAGGGTTATGATGAAGCTTTCTTT. Encoded protein: CASSIQGYDEAFF.